A single sample is the source of the 32 T cell receptor beta chains below, sequenced in a study of blood T cell repertoires in COVID-19. Assay: immunoSEQ multiplex PCR; the TCRdb copy retains only in-frame clones and omits some. The table lists about 180,000 clones, over 90% of them singletons. Sequenced sample: peripheral blood. Receptor source: a man aged 50 to 60 with acute or convalescent COVID-19.

V gene TRBV3-1 (or the pseudogene TRBV3-2) combines with J gene TRBJ2-1; maybe TRBD2 (6 bases). The CDR3 contains 16 residues. Germline V CDR1 and CDR2: LGHDT, YNNKEL (reference sequence). With 0 bases removed from V and 4 bases from J, the gap between germline ends came to 13 bases. The CDR3 region is CASSQDLVAEYNEQFF. CDR3 DNA: TGTGCCAGCAGCCAAGATTTGGTAGCGGAATACAATGAGCAGTTCTTC.

This clone was observed once. V gene TRBV11-2 combines with J gene TRBJ2-1; no clear D gene. The V and J ends lost 1 base and 6 bases respectively, with 13 bases between them. The CDR3 loop spans 15 amino acids. Germline V gene data show CDR1 as SGHAT and CDR2 as FQNNGV. CDR3 coding DNA: TGTGCCAGCAGCTTAGTACCGAGCTGGGCCAATGAGCAGTTCTTC. This encodes CASSLVPSWANEQFF.

The J gene is TRBJ1-5, the V gene TRBV28, with D possibly being TRBD1 (5 bases). The V end was cut by 6 bases, the J end by 5 bases, with 8 bases between. The CDR3 consists of 12 residues. Per germline, CDR1 MDHEN and CDR2 SYDVKM. The DNA of the CDR3 is TGTGCCAGCAGGATCAGGGATCAGCCCCAGCATTTT. Translation gives CASRIRDQPQHF. Filled out from reference TRBV28 and TRBJ1-5, the complete variable domain reads DVKVTQSSRYLVKRTGEKVFLECVQDMDHENMFWYRQDPGLGLRLIYFSYDVKMKEKGDIPEGYSVSREKKERFSLILESASTNQTSMYLCASRIRDQPQHFGDGTRLSIL.

V usage is TRBV29-1 and J usage is TRBJ2-1; 7 positions match TRBD2. The trim removed 6 bases at V and 9 bases at J, leaving 5 bases unmatched. The CDR3 consists of 11 residues. Looked up from germline, CDR1 is SQVTM and CDR2 is ANQGSEA. The CDR3 sequence: CSVELASEQFF. The CDR3 DNA reads as TGCAGCGTGGAACTAGCGAGTGAGCAGTTCTTC.

The rearrangement links TRBV10-3 to TRBJ2-7; TRBD2 agrees at 14 bases. CDR1 is ENHRY, CDR2 SYGVKD, per germline. This CDR3 comprises 15 residues. Germline trimming cut 6 bases from V and 7 bases from J; bases unmatched to any gene: 8. The CDR3 DNA reads as TGTGCCATCAGGGACGGACTAGCGGGAGGTAGGGAGCAGTACTTC. Residues: CAIRDGLAGGREQYF.

V and J are TRBV4-2 and TRBJ2-7; D is possibly TRBD2 (6 bases). Deletions cut 1 base from V and 2 bases from J, with 12 bases between. CDR1 LGHNA and CDR2 YNFKEQ come from the germline V gene. The CDR3 contains 15 residues. The CDR3 bases are TGTGCCAGCAGCCAAGTAGCGGAGCAGACCTACGAGCAGTACTTC. Protein sequence: CASSQVAEQTYEQYF.

The chain is built from TRBV9 and TRBJ1-3, with D unclear. The CDR3 is made up of 17 amino acids. With 4 bases removed from V and 0 bases from J, the gap between germline ends came to 17 bases. The germline V gene has CDR1 SGDLS and CDR2 YYNGEE. CDR3 DNA: TGTGCCAGCAGCCCCATAGAGGTAACGTTCTCTGGAAACACCATATATTTT. Amino acids: CASSPIEVTFSGNTIYF. The entire variable domain, with the rest obtained from reference TRBV9 and TRBJ1-3, is as follows: DSGVTQTPKHLITATGQRVTLRCSPRSGDLSVYWYQQSLDQGLQFLIQYYNGEERAKGNILERFSAQQFPDLHSELNLSSLELGDSALYFCASSPIEVTFSGNTIYFGEGSWLTVV.

This clone has just a few counts. The genes are TRBV30 and TRBJ2-7; 10 nucleotides match TRBD2. The CDR3 is 16 amino acids. Unmatched junction bases numbered 9, after V lost 2 bases and J lost 2 bases. The V gene's germline CDR1 is GTSNPN and CDR2 SVGIG (reference sequence). Here the CDR3 DNA reads TGTGCCTGGAGTCGACAGACTAGCGGGCTACCCTACGAGCAGTACTTC. Translating gives CAWSRQTSGLPYEQYF.

The gene calls are TRBV28 and TRBJ1-1; D possibly corresponds to TRBD1 (5 bases). CDR3 length: 10 amino acids. Germline V gives CDR1 MDHEN, CDR2 SYDVKM. V lost 10 bases and J 11 bases, leaving 14 bases between the germline ends. CDR3 sequence (DNA): TGTGCCACCCGCTGGGGGGGGGCTTTCTTT. Protein sequence: CATRWGGAFF.

The V and J genes are TRBV5-4 and TRBJ2-1; 13 positions match TRBD2. V was clipped by 1 base and J by 10 bases; unmatched bases: 11. Per germline, CDR1 SGHNT and CDR2 YYREEE (reference sequence). The CDR3 runs to 17 residues. The chain's CDR3 is CASSLIRGLAGVGEQFF. CDR3 bases: TGTGCCAGCAGCTTGATCCGCGGACTAGCGGGAGTGGGAGAGCAGTTCTTC.

This chain joins TRBV10-1 and TRBJ2-3; D is unclear. In germline, CDR1 is WNHNN, CDR2 SYGVQD (reference sequence). This CDR3 has 15 amino acids. V was clipped by 3 bases and J by 5 bases, with 15 bases between them. CDR3 DNA: TGCGCCAGCAGTGATATCGGTTCTCCCGAAGATACGCAGTATTTT. Amino acid sequence: CASSDIGSPEDTQYF.

This chain uses TRBV3-1 (or the pseudogene TRBV3-2) with TRBJ2-2; D perhaps matches TRBD2 (5 bases). Deletions cut 2 bases from V and 6 bases from J, with 19 bases between. The CDR3 extends over 17 amino acids. Germline V gene sequence: CDR1 LGHDT, CDR2 YNNKEL (reference sequence). The CDR3 DNA reads TGTGCCAGCAGCCAATCCCGACTTCTTTCGGGGTCCGGGGAGCTGTTTTTT. This codes for CASSQSRLLSGSGELFF.

The genes are TRBV6-5 and TRBJ2-7; 7 nucleotides match TRBD1. With 6 bases clipped from V and 3 bases from J, the junction kept 11 bases outside the gene matches. The CDR3 has 15 residues. The germline CDR1 and CDR2 sequences are MNHEY and SVGAGI. The CDR3 DNA is TGTGCCAGCAGCCAGCGGACAGGAGATCACTACGAGCAGTACTTC. Its translation is CASSQRTGDHYEQYF.

This chain joins TRBV6-6 and TRBJ1-3, with 8 bases identical to TRBD1. V lost 6 bases and J lost 0; bases outside the gene matches: 7. This CDR3 spans 16 amino acids. CDR1 is MNHNY, CDR2 SVGAGI, per germline (reference sequence). CDR3 sequence (DNA): TGTGCCAGCAGGGACAGGGCATGGAACTCTGGAAACACCATATATTTT. Translation gives CASRDRAWNSGNTIYF.

The chain is built from TRBV6-2 or TRBV6-3 and TRBJ1-6; D is uncertain. CDR1 and CDR2 (germline): MNHEY, SVGEGT. This CDR3 contains 16 residues. The V end lost 6 bases, the J end lost 0 bases, and 12 bases lay between the germline ends. DNA for the CDR3: TGTGCCAGCAGCCAGACGGGAAACTCCTATAATTCACCCCTCCACTTT. Residues: CASSQTGNSYNSPLHF.

The chain uses TRBV2 and TRBJ2-2; 9 bases line up with TRBD1. V was clipped by 6 bases and J by 5 bases; unmatched bases: 7. This CDR3 contains 15 residues. Germline V CDR1 and CDR2: SNHLY, FYNNEI. The CDR3 nucleotides read TGTGCCAGCAGCGGGGACAGGGCGGGAACCGGGGAGCTGTTTTTT. Protein product: CASSGDRAGTGELFF.

The rearrangement joins TRBV13 to TRBJ1-3; D is uncertain. This CDR3 contains 16 residues. V was shortened by 0 bases and J by 4 bases, with 13 bases between the two germline ends. Germline CDR1 reads PRHDT; CDR2 reads FYEKMQ (reference sequence). CDR3: CASSLGPPRGGNTIYF. The DNA for the CDR3 is TGTGCCAGCAGCTTAGGCCCCCCACGAGGGGGAAACACCATATATTTT.

CDR3 coding DNA: TGTGCCAGCAGCGGAGACCTTAACTATGGCTACACCTTC. This encodes CASSGDLNYGYTF. The chain employs TRBV6-5 and TRBJ1-2; D is undetermined. Germline V gene data show CDR1 as MNHEY and CDR2 as SVGAGI. This CDR3 region has 13 residues. The ends were cut back, 6 bases at V and 1 base at J, with 9 bases in the middle.

The chain joins TRBV6-2 or TRBV6-3 to TRBJ1-1; D unresolved. Trimming cost V 5 bases and J 8 bases, with 18 bases left between them. CDR1 and CDR2 (germline): MNHEY, SVGEGT. CDR3 length: 14 amino acids. The CDR3 protein is CASSRWGGRYEAFF. In nucleotides, the CDR3 is TGTGCCAGCAGTAGGTGGGGAGGGCGGTACGAAGCTTTCTTT.

This clone was counted a few times. This chain joins TRBV27 and TRBJ2-3; D gene uncertain. V dropped 7 bases and J dropped 0 bases, with 8 bases sitting between them. In germline, CDR1 is MNHEY, CDR2 SMNVEV (reference sequence). The CDR3 has 13 amino acids. CDR3 sequence (DNA): TGTGCCAGCAAATTGGCTAGCACAGATACGCAGTATTTT. As protein: CASKLASTDTQYF.

The chain uses TRBV12-3 or TRBV12-4 and TRBJ1-1, with D unresolved. The CDR3 covers 12 residues. Deletions cut 7 bases from V and 7 bases from J, with 13 bases between. The CDR3, as DNA: TGTGCCAGCACCCCAGGTGTGGGTGAAGCTTTCTTT. Encoded protein: CASTPGVGEAFF.

The CDR3 loop is CASSKQGAVNQPQHF. In nucleotides, the CDR3 is TGTGCCAGCAGTAAACAGGGGGCCGTAAATCAGCCCCAGCATTTT. This chain joins TRBV27 and TRBJ1-5; 9 bases map to TRBD1. Unmatched junction bases numbered 6, after V lost 5 bases and J lost 4 bases. This CDR3 region has 15 residues. Germline values: CDR1 MNHEY, CDR2 SMNVEV (reference sequence).

The CDR3 DNA sequence: TGTGCCAGCCCAGGGGGGAGCTCCTACGAGCAGTACTTC. Translated, it gives CASPGGSSYEQYF. The genes are TRBV12-3 or TRBV12-4 and TRBJ2-7; tentative D call: TRBD1 (7 bases). This CDR3 is built from 13 residues. Trimming removed 8 bases at V and 0 bases at J, with 11 bases between.

The V gene is TRBV27, the J gene TRBJ2-5, with D perhaps matching TRBD2 (6 bases). The CDR3 is 17 amino acids. The germline CDR1 and CDR2 sequences are MNHEY and SMNVEV (reference sequence). V was shortened by 5 bases and J by 3 bases, with 22 bases between the two germline ends. This CDR3 reads CASSPLGPGGPEETQYF. CDR3 bases: TGTGCCAGCAGTCCCCTAGGACCCGGAGGGCCTGAAGAGACCCAGTACTTC.

The chain joins TRBV5-1 to TRBJ2-1; TRBD2 might be the D (6 bases). V was pared by 2 bases and J by 2 bases, with 17 bases between. Germline CDR1 reads SGHRS; CDR2 reads YFSETQ. The CDR3 length is 17 residues. The CDR3 DNA reads TGCGCCAGCAGCTTAGCACGGGGAGGAGGGACCTACAATGAGCAGTTCTTC. Amino acid sequence: CASSLARGGGTYNEQFF.

The chain links TRBV28 to TRBJ1-1; no clear D. This CDR3 spans 11 amino acids. Germline-derived CDR1 and CDR2 are MDHEN and SYDVKM. V lost 9 bases, J lost 1 base, and 6 bases lay in between. In nucleotides, the CDR3 is TGTGCCAGTGAGGGGAACACTGAAGCTTTCTTT. Translation gives CASEGNTEAFF.

The gene calls are TRBV7-9 and TRBJ2-7; D not certain. Germline loops: CDR1 SEHNR, CDR2 FQNEAQ (reference sequence). CDR3 length: 14 amino acids. The V end was cut by 2 bases, the J end by 5 bases, with 13 bases between. The CDR3 bases are TGTGCCAGCAGCTTAAGTACCGGCCGGGACGAGCAGTACTTC. As protein: CASSLSTGRDEQYF.

This clone occurred a few times. CDR3 sequence (DNA): TGTGCCAGCAGCGGAGGACAGGGCGGGTTTAACTATGGCTACACCTTC. Amino acid sequence: CASSGGQGGFNYGYTF. J is TRBJ1-2 and V is TRBV7-2; the match to TRBD1 covers 8 bases. Germline V lookup: CDR1 SGHTA, CDR2 FQGNSA. This CDR3 region has 16 residues. V lost 5 bases to trimming and J lost 1 base; unmatched junction nucleotides: 9.

V and J are TRBV28 and TRBJ1-3; D is undetermined. CDR3 size: 15 residues. Germline lookup yields CDR1 MDHEN and CDR2 SYDVKM. V gave up 6 bases and J gave up 0 bases, with 12 bases separating them. The CDR3 nucleotides are TGTGCCAGCAGCCAGTTTTCCGCCTCTGGAAACACCATATATTTT. It is translated as CASSQFSASGNTIYF.

The chain is built from TRBV18 and TRBJ2-2; D might be TRBD2 (5 bases). The CDR3 is 15 residues long. The germline V and J ends were trimmed by 3 bases and 4 bases, with 12 bases remaining between them. Per the germline V gene, CDR1 is KGHSH and CDR2 is LQKENI. The CDR3 DNA follows: TGTGCCAGCTCACCGGGGAGCACTGCCACCGGGGAGCTGTTTTTT. Protein product: CASSPGSTATGELFF.

This sequence joins TRBV5-8 and TRBJ2-7, with TRBD1 matching 8 bases. J lost 4 bases, V lost 0 bases, and 3 bases had no gene match. The CDR3 is 14 residues long. CDR1 SGHTS and CDR2 YDEGEE come from the germline V gene. The CDR3 reads CASSLGTGWYEQYV. In DNA form, the CDR3 reads TGTGCCAGCAGCTTGGGGACAGGGTGGTACGAGCAGTACGTC.

The rearrangement uses TRBV15 and TRBJ1-4; D not certain. The CDR3 is 15 residues long. Trimming shortened V by 0 bases and J by 8 bases, and 13 bases separated the two germline ends. Germline assignment: CDR1 LNHNV and CDR2 YYDKDF (reference sequence). Written as DNA, the CDR3 is TGTGCCACCAGCAGAGATTGGGTAGGAGAAGAAAAACTGTTTTTT. Translation: CATSRDWVGEEKLFF.